The clone carrying this T cell receptor (beta chain) was seen once. The data are from a study of CD8 T cells in Susac syndrome. Trimming stripped 2 bases from V and 4 bases from J, with 6 bases between. The CDR3 is made up of 13 amino acids. Germline values: CDR1 SEHNR, CDR2 FQNEAQ (reference sequence). cDNA came from about 0.5 to 1 ug RNA primed by random hexamers. Using its own MiXCR run on the immunoSEQ multiplex PCR reads, TCRdb lists one record per CDR3 protein. Here the sample spans under 150,000 distinct CDR3 sequences, around 94% being singletons. The source is a human donor with multiple sclerosis. The chain links TRBV7-9 to TRBJ1-5; no clear D gene. The specimen was CD4+ T cells from PBMCs. The DNA for the CDR3 is TGTGCCAGCAGCTTACACGGAAATCAGCCCCAGCATTTT. It encodes CASSLHGNQPQHF.